These 6 T cell receptor beta chains were sequenced from one sample in a study of T cell changes during pregnancy in multiple sclerosis (dated by TCRdb to between 2018 and 2021). Receptors were amplified or captured by the immunoSEQ multiplex PCR assay. TCRdb obtained this table from immuneACCESS and retained in-frame rearrangements with V and J assigned. These tables miss some clones; where compared with another copy, unresolved V genes account for less than half of the shortfall, and the remainder is unexplained. Recorded for this sample are 120,000 or so clones; over 85% of them occurred a single time. The top ten hold 6.2% of the sample. The sample consisted of peripheral blood, taken before pregnancy. These receptors were taken from a female donor with multiple sclerosis, enrolled in a pregnancy study.

The chain recombines TRBV27 with TRBJ2-1; 11 bases fit TRBD1. Germline V gene sequence: CDR1 MNHEY, CDR2 SMNVEV (reference sequence). CDR3 length: 16 residues. The trim removed 4 bases at V and 0 bases at J, leaving 2 bases unmatched. The CDR3, as DNA: TGTGCCAGCAGTTGGGACAGGGGGAGCTCCTACAATGAGCAGTTCTTC. Translation gives CASSWDRGSSYNEQFF.

The CDR3 here is CASSLGSGGGTETQYF. The CDR3 region has the DNA TGTGCCAGCAGCTTAGGAAGCGGCGGGGGTACGGAGACCCAGTACTTC. The chain recombines TRBV7-9 with TRBJ2-5; 7 positions match TRBD2. With 1 base clipped from V and 5 bases from J, the junction kept 10 bases outside the gene matches. The CDR3 extends over 16 amino acids. Germline assignment: CDR1 SEHNR and CDR2 FQNEAQ (reference sequence).

V usage is TRBV27 and J usage is TRBJ1-1; 7 positions agree with TRBD1. The junction had 17 bases not matched to a gene; V was cut back by 5 bases and J by 5 bases. The CDR3 loop spans 17 amino acids. Per the germline V gene, CDR1 is MNHEY and CDR2 is SMNVEV (reference sequence). CDR3 bases: TGTGCCAGCAGTCTGGGACAGAAGGGGTTTTCTAAAACTGAAGCTTTCTTT. Translated: CASSLGQKGFSKTEAFF.

This rearrangement joins TRBV5-1 to TRBJ2-1, with TRBD2 identical over 7 bases. The CDR3 totals 14 residues. With 1 base clipped from V and 5 bases from J, the junction kept 3 bases outside the gene matches. Germline V CDR1 and CDR2: SGHRS, YFSETQ. CDR3 sequence (DNA): TGCGCCAGCAGCTTGCTAGCGGCCCACAATGAGCAGTTCTTC. As protein: CASSLLAAHNEQFF.

The V gene is TRBV6-5, the J gene TRBJ2-2; possibly TRBD2 for D (6 bases). Germline lookup yields CDR1 MNHEY and CDR2 SVGAGI. Trimming shortened V by 5 bases and J by 5 bases, and 12 bases separated the two germline ends. This CDR3 contains 14 residues. CDR3 sequence reads: CASSQLGGTGELFF. The CDR3 region has the DNA TGTGCCAGCAGTCAACTCGGAGGGACCGGGGAGCTGTTTTTT.

The chain carries TRBV28 and TRBJ1-5; perhaps TRBD1 as D (6 bases). The germline gives CDR1 MDHEN, CDR2 SYDVKM. The CDR3 contains 19 residues. Trimming took off 2 bases at V and 0 bases at J, with 20 bases between the two ends. The CDR3 loop is CASSLLGTRWRYSNQPQHF. The CDR3 DNA is TGTGCCAGCAGTTTACTCGGGACAAGGTGGAGGTATAGCAATCAGCCCCAGCATTTT.